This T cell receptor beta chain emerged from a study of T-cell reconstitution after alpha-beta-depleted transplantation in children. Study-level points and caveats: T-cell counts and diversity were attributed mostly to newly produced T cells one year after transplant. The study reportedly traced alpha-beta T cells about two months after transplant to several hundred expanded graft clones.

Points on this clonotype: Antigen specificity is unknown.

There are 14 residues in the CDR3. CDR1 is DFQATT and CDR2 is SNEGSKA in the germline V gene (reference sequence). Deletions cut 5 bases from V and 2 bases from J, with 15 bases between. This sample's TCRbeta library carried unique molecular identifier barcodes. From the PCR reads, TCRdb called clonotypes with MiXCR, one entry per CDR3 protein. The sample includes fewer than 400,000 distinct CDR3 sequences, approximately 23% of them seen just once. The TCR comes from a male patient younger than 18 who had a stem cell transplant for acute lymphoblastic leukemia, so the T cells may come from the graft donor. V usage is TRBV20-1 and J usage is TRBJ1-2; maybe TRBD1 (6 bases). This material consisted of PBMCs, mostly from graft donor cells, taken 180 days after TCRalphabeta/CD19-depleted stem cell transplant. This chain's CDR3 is CSAPTGIGNYGYTF. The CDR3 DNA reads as TGCAGTGCTCCTACAGGGATTGGCAACTATGGCTACACCTTC.